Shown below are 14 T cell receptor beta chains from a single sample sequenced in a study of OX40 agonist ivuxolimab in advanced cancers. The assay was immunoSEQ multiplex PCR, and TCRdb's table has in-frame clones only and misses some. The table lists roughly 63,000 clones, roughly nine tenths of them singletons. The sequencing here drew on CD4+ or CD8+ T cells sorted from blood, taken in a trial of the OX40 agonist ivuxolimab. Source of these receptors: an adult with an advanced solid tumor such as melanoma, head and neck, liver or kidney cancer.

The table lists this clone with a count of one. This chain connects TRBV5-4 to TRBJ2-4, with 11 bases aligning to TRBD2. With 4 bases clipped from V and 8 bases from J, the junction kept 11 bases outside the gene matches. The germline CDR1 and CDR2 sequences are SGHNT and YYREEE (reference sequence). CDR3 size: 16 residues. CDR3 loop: CASSRESLAGGDIQYF. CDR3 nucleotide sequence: TGTGCCAGCAGCCGGGAGTCGCTAGCGGGAGGTGACATTCAGTACTTC.

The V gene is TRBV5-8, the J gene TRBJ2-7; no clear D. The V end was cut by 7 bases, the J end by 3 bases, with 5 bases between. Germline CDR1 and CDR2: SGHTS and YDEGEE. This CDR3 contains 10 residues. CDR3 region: CASVSYEQYF. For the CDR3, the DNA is TGTGCCAGCGTCAGCTACGAGCAGTACTTC.

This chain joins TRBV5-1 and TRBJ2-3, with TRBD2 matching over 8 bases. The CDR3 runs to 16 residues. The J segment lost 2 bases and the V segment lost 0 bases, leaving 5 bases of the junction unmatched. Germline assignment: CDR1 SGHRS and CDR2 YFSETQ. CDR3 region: CASSLAIAGSTDTQYF. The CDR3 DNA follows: TGCGCCAGCAGCTTGGCCATAGCGGGATCCACAGATACGCAGTATTTT.

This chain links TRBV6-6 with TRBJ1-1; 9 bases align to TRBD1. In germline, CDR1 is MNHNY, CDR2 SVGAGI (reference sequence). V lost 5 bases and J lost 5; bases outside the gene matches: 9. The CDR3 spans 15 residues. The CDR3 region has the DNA TGTGCCAGCAGTCATACCCGGGACAGGGATACTGAAGCTTTCTTT. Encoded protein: CASSHTRDRDTEAFF.

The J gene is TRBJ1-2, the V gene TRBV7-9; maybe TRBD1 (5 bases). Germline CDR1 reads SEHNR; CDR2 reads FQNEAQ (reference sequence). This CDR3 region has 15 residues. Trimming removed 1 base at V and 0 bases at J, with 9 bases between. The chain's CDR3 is CASSLGGGANYGYTF. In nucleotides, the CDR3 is TGTGCCAGCAGCTTAGGTGGAGGGGCTAACTATGGCTACACCTTC.

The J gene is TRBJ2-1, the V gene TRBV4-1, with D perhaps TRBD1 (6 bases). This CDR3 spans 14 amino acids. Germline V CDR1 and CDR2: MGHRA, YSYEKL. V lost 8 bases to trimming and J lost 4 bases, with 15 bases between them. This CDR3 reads CASARAGAYNEQFF. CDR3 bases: TGCGCCAGCGCCAGGGCAGGGGCATACAATGAGCAGTTCTTC.

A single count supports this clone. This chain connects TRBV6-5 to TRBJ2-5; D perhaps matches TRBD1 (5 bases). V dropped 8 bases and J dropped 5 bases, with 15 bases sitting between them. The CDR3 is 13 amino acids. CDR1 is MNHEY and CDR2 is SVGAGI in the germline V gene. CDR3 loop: CASLGPMFETQYF. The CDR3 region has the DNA TGTGCCAGCTTGGGGCCCATGTTTGAGACCCAGTACTTC.

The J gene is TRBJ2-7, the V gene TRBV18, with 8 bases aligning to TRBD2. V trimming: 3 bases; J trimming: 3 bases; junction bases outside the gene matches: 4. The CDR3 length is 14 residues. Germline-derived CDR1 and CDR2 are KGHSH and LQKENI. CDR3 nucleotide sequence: TGTGCCAGCTCACCGGACGGGGGGGTCTACGAGCAGTACTTC. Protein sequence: CASSPDGGVYEQYF. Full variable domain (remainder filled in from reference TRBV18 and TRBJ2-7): NAGVMQNPRHLVRRRGQEARLRCSPMKGHSHVYWYRQLPEEGLKFMVYLQKENIIDESGMPKERFSAEFPKEGPSILRIQQVVRGDSAAYFCASSPDGGVYEQYFGPGTRLTVT.

CDR3 protein: CASSQGNEQFF. The CDR3 nucleotides read TGTGCCAGCAGCCAGGGCAATGAGCAGTTCTTC. The rearrangement uses TRBV9 and TRBJ2-1, with D possibly matching TRBD1 (5 bases). V was shortened by 4 bases and J by 6 bases, with 5 bases between the two germline ends. The CDR3 has 11 residues. Germline CDR1 is SGDLS and CDR2 is YYNGEE.

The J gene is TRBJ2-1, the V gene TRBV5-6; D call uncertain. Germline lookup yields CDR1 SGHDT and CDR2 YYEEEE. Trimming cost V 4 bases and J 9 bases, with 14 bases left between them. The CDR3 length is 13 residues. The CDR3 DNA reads TGTGCCAGCAGCAATTTGCCCCCCCTTGAGCAGTTCTTC. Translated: CASSNLPPLEQFF.

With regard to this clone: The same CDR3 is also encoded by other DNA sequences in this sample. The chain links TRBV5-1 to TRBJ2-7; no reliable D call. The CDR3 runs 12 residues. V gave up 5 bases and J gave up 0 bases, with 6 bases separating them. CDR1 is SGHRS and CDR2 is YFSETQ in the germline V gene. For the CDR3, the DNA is TGCGCCAGCAGTGGTAGCTCCTACGAGCAGTACTTC. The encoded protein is CASSGSSYEQYF. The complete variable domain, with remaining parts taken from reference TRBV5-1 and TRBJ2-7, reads KAGVTQTPRYLIKTRGQQVTLSCSPISGHRSVSWYQQTPGQGLQFLFEYFSETQRNKGNFPGRFSGRQFSNSRSEMNVSTLELGDSALYLCASSGSSYEQYFGPGTRLTVT.

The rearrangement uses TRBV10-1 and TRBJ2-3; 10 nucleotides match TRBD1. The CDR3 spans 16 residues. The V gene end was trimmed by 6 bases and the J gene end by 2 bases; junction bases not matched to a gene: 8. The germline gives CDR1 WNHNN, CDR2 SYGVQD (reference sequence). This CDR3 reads CASRPDRGINTDTQYF. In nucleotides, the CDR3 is TGCGCCAGCAGGCCGGACAGGGGGATCAACACAGATACGCAGTATTTT.

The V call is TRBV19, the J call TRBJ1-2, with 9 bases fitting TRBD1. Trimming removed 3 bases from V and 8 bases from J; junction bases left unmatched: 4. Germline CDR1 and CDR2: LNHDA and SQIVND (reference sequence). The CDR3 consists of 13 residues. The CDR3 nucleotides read TGTGCCAGTAGTATGGGGACAGGGTACGGCTACACCTTC. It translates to CASSMGTGYGYTF.

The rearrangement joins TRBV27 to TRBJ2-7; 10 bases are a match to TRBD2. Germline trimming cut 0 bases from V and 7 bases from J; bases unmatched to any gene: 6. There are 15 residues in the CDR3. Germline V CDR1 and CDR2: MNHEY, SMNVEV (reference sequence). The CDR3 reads CASSLSGLAFGEQYF. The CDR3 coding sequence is TGTGCCAGCAGTTTATCGGGACTAGCGTTTGGGGAGCAGTACTTC.